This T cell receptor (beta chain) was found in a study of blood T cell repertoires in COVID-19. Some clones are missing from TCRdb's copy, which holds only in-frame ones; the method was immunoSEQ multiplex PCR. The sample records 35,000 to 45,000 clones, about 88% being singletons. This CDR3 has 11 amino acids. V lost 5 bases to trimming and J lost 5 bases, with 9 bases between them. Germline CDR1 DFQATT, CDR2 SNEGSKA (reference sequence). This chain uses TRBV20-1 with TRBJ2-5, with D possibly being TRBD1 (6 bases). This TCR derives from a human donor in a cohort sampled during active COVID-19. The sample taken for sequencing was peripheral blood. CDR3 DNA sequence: TGCAGTGCTCCAGGGGTGGAGACCCAGTACTTC. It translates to CSAPGVETQYF.